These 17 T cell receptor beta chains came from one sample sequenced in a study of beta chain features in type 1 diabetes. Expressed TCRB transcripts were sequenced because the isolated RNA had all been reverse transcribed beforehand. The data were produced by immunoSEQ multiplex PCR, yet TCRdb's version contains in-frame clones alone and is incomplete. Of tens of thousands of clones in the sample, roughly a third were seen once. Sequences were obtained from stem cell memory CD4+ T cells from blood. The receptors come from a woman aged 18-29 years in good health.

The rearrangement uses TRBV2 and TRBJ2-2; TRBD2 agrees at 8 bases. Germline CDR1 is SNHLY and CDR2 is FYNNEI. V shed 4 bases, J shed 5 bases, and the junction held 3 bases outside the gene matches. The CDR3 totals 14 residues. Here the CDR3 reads CASSGSGRTGELFF. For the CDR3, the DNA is TGTGCCAGCAGTGGAAGCGGGAGAACCGGGGAGCTGTTTTTT.

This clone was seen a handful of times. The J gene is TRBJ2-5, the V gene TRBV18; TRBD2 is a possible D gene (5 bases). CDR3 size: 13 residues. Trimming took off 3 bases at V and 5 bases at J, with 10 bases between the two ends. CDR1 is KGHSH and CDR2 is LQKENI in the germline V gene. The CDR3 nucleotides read TGTGCCAGCTCACCGGCTAGCAGGGAGACCCAGTACTTC. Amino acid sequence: CASSPASRETQYF.

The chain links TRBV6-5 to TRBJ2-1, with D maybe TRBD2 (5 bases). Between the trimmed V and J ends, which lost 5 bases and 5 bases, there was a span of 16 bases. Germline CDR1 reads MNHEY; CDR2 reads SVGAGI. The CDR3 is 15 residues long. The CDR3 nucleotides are TGTGCCAGCAGTCCCTCAGAGGGTCGGGACAATGAGCAGTTCTTC. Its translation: CASSPSEGRDNEQFF.

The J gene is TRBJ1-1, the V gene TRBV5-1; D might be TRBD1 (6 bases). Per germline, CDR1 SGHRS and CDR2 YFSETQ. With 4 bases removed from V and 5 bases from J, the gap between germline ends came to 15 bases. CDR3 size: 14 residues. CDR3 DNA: TGCGCCAGCAGCCCGGGGGGGGCAGGTACTGAAGCTTTCTTT. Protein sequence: CASSPGGAGTEAFF.

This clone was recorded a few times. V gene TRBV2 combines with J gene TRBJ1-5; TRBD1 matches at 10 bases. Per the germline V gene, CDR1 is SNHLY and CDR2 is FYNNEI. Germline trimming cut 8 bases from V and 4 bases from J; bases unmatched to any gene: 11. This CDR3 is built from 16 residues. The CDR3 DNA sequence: TGTGCCAGCGCCGGGGGCGGACAGGGGGGAAATCAGCCCCAGCATTTT. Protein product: CASAGGGQGGNQPQHF.

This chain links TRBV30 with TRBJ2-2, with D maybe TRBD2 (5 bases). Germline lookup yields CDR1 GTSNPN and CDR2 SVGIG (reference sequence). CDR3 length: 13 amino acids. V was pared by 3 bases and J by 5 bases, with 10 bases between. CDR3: CAWSLTGTGELFF. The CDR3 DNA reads TGTGCCTGGAGCCTTACGGGGACCGGGGAGCTGTTTTTT.

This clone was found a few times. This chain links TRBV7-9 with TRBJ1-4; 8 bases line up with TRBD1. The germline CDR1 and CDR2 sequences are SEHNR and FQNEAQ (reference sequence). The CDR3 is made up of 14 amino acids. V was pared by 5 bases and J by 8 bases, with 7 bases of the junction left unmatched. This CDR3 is CASSGQGAREKLFF. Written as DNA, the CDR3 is TGTGCCAGCAGCGGTCAGGGGGCGCGGGAAAAACTGTTTTTT. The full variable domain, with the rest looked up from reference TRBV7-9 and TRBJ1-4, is DTGVSQNPRHKITKRGQNVTFRCDPISEHNRLYWYRQTLGQGPEFLTYFQNEAQLEKSRLLSDRFSAERPKGSFSTLEIQRTEQGDSAMYLCASSGQGAREKLFFGSGTQLSVL.

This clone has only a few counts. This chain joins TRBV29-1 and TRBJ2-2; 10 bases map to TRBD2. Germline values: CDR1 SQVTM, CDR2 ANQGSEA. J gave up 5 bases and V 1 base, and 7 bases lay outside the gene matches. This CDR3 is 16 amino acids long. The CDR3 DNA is TGCAGCGTTGAAGGTCTAGCGGGAGTTGGGACCGGGGAGCTGTTTTTT. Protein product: CSVEGLAGVGTGELFF.

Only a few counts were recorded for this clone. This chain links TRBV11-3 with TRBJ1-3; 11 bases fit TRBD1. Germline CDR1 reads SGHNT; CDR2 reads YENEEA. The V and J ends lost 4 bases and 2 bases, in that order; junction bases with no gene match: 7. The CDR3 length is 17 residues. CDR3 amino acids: CASSSPWTGGTGNTIYF. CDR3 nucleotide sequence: TGTGCCAGCAGCTCTCCATGGACAGGGGGCACTGGAAACACCATATATTTT.

This CDR3 is CASSLAGAYNEQFF. CDR3 bases: TGTGCCAGCAGTTTAGCGGGTGCCTACAATGAGCAGTTCTTC. This sequence joins TRBV6-5 and TRBJ2-1; 7 bases align to TRBD2. The CDR3 sequence is 14 residues long. V lost 4 bases to trimming and J lost 2 bases; unmatched junction nucleotides: 2. Per the germline V gene, CDR1 is MNHEY and CDR2 is SVGAGI.

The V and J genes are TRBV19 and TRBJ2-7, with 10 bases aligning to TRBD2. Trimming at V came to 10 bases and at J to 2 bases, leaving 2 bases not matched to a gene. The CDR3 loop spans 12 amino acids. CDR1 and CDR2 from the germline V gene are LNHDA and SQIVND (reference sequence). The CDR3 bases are TGTGCCACTAGCGGGAGAACCTACGAGCAGTACTTC. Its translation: CATSGRTYEQYF.

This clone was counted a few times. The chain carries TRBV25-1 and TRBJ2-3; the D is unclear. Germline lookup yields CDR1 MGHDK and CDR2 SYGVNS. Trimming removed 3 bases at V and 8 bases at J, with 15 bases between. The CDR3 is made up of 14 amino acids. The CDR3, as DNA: TGTGCCAGCAGTGACGCGAAGCGTTTGGGTACGCAGTATTTT. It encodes CASSDAKRLGTQYF.

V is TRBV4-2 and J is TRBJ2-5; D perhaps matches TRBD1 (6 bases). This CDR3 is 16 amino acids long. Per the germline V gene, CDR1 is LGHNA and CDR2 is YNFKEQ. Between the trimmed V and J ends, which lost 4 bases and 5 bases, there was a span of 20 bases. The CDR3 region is CASSRSLGLQGETQYF. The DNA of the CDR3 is TGTGCCAGCAGCCGTTCCTTAGGGCTTCAGGGGGAGACCCAGTACTTC.

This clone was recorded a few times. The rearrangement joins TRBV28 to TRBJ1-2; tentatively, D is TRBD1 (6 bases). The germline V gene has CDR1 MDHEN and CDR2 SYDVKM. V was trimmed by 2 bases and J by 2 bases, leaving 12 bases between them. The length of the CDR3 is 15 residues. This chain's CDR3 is CASSLGRTGNYGYTF. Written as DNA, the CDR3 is TGTGCCAGCAGTTTAGGCCGCACAGGGAACTATGGCTACACCTTC.

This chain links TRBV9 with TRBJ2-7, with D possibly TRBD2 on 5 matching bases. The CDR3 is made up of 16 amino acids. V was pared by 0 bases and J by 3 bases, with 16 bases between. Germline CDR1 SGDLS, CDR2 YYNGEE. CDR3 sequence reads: CASSVGGGGGFYEQYF. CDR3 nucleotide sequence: TGTGCCAGCAGCGTAGGTGGAGGTGGAGGATTCTACGAGCAGTACTTC.

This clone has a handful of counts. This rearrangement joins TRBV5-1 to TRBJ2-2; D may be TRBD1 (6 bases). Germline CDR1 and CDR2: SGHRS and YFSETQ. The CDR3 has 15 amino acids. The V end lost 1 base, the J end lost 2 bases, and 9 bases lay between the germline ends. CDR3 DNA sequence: TGCGCCAGCAGCTTGTGGACAGTTAACACCGGGGAGCTGTTTTTT. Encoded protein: CASSLWTVNTGELFF.

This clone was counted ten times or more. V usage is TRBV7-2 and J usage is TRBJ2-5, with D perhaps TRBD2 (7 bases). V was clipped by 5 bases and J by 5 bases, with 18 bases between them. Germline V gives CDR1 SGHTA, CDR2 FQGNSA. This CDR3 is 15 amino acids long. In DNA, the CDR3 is TGTGCCAGCAGCCCAGGATACGGGGGGCTTGAGACCCAGTACTTC. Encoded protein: CASSPGYGGLETQYF.